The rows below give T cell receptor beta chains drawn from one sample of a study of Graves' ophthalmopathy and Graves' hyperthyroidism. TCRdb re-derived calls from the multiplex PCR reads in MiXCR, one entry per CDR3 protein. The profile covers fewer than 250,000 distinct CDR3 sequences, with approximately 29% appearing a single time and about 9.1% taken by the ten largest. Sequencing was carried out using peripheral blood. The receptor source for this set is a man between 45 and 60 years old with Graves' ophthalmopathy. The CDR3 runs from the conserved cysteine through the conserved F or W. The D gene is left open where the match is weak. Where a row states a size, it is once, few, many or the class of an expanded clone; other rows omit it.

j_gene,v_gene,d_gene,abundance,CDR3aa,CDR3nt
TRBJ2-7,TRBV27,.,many,CASSLFGGIGDEQYF,TGTGCCAGCAGTTTATTCGGCGGGATCGGTGACGAGCAGTACTTC
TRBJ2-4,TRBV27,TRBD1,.,CASSSPGQGAAKNIQYF,TGTGCCAGCAGTTCCCCGGGACAGGGGGCGGCCAAAAACATTCAGTACTTC
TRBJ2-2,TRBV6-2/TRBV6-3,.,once,CASSLGGSVGTGELFF,TGTGCCAGCAGTTTAGGGGGGTCGGTAGGCACCGGGGAGCTGTTTTTT
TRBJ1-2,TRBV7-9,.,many,CASSLEVGRIGETF,TGTGCCAGCAGCTTAGAGGTCGGGCGGATCGGGGAAACCTTC
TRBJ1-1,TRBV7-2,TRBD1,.,CASSWGQDKNTEAFF,TGTGCCAGCAGCTGGGGACAGGACAAGAACACTGAAGCTTTCTTT
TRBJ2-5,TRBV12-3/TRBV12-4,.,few,CASSLAGPAGTQYF,TGTGCCAGCAGTTTAGCGGGCCCAGCGGGGACCCAGTACTTC
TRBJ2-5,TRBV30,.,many,CAWSVGASSSQETQYF,TGTGCCTGGAGTGTCGGGGCATCGTCCTCCCAAGAGACCCAGTACTTC
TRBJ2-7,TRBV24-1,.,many,CATSDRTDSYEQYF,TGTGCCACCAGTGACCGGACAGACTCCTACGAGCAGTACTTC
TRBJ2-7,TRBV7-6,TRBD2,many,CASSEGRLAGEQYF,TGTGCCAGCAGCGAAGGGAGACTAGCGGGGGAGCAGTACTTC
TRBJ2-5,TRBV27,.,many,CASTLGKTQYF,TGTGCCAGCACCCTAGGGAAGACCCAGTACTTC
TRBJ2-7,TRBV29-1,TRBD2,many,CSARTSGSFYEQYF,TGCAGCGCACGAACTAGCGGGAGCTTCTACGAGCAGTACTTC
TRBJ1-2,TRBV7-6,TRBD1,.,CASINRTGGNYGYTF,TGTGCCAGCATAAACCGGACAGGGGGTAACTATGGCTACACCTTC
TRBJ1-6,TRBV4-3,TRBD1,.,CASSQATGIAYNSPLHF,TGCGCCAGCAGCCAAGCGACAGGGATTGCCTATAATTCACCCCTCCACTTT
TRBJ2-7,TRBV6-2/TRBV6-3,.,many,CASSYGQEQYF,TGTGCCAGCAGTTATGGGCAGGAGCAGTACTTC
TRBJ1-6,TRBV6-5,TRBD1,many,CASSYSGQDNSPLHF,TGTGCCAGCAGTTACTCGGGACAGGATAATTCACCCCTCCACTTT
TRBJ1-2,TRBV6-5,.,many,CASSYQKAYGYTF,TGTGCCAGCAGTTACCAGAAAGCCTATGGCTACACCTTC
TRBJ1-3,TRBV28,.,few,CASSPQGANTIYF,TGTGCCAGCAGTCCACAGGGTGCAAACACCATATATTTT
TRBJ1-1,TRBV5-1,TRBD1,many,CASSPEGQGAPTEAFF,TGCGCCAGCAGCCCGGAAGGACAGGGGGCGCCCACTGAAGCTTTCTTT
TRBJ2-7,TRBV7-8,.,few,CASSRTQGYEQYF,TGTGCCAGCAGCAGAACACAGGGTTACGAGCAGTACTTC
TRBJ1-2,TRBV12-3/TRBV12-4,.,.,CASSHLMGNYGYTF,TGTGCCAGCAGCCACCTGATGGGAAACTATGGCTACACCTTC
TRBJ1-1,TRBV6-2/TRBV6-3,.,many,CASKPGRTEAFF,TGTGCCAGCAAGCCGGGGCGGACTGAAGCTTTCTTT
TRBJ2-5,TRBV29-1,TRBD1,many,CSVAGTGLQETQYF,TGCAGCGTCGCCGGGACAGGCCTCCAAGAGACCCAGTACTTC
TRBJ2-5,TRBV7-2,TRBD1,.,CASRAGTGGWETQYF,TGTGCCAGCAGAGCCGGGACAGGGGGGTGGGAGACCCAGTACTTC
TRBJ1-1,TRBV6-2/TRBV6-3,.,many,CASSYRQAVEAFF,TGTGCCAGCAGTTACCGACAGGCGGTTGAAGCTTTCTTT
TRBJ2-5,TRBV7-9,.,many,CASSLPSGVETQYF,TGTGCCAGCAGCTTACCCTCCGGGGTGGAGACCCAGTACTTC
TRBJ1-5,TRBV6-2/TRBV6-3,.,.,CASRSGAGDTNQPQHF,TGTGCCAGCAGAAGTGGGGCCGGCGACACCAATCAGCCCCAGCATTTT
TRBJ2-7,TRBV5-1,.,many,CASSSFSGPFYEQYF,TGCGCCAGCAGCTCCTTCTCCGGTCCGTTCTACGAGCAGTACTTC
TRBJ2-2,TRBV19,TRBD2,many,CASSMAGGVGELFF,TGTGCCAGTAGTATGGCGGGAGGTGTCGGGGAGCTGTTTTTT
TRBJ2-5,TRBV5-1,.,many,CASSSFGAHQETQYF,TGCGCCAGCAGCTCGTTTGGGGCCCACCAAGAGACCCAGTACTTC
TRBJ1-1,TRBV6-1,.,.,CASRTIDSEAFF,TGTGCCAGCAGGACCATAGACTCTGAAGCTTTCTTT
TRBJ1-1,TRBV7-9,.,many,CASSLAIGFSEAFF,TGTGCCAGCAGCTTAGCAATCGGATTCTCTGAAGCTTTCTTT
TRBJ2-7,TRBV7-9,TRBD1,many,CASSLVGTGLPYEQYF,TGTGCCAGCAGCTTAGTAGGGACAGGGCTTCCCTACGAGCAGTACTTC
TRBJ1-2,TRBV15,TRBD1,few,CATSRAGTGNYGYTF,TGTGCCACCAGCAGAGCCGGGACAGGAAACTATGGCTACACCTTC
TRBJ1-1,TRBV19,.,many,CASSTNTEAFF,TGTGCCAGTAGTACGAACACTGAAGCTTTCTTT
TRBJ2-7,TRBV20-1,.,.,CSASRDQTYEQYF,TGCAGTGCCAGCAGGGACCAAACTTACGAGCAGTACTTC
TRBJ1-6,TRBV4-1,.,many,CASSQGNSPLHF,TGCGCCAGCAGCCAAGGAAATTCACCCCTCCACTTT
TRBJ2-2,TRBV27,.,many,CASSRFRQAVNTGELFF,TGTGCCAGCAGTCGCTTCCGACAGGCCGTGAACACCGGGGAGCTGTTTTTT
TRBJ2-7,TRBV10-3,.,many,CAISKAEESYEQYF,TGTGCCATCAGTAAGGCAGAGGAATCCTACGAGCAGTACTTC
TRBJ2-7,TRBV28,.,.,CASSPQAPYEQYF,TGTGCCAGCAGTCCGCAGGCCCCATACGAGCAGTACTTC
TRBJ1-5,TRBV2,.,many,CASSEGLAARNQPQHF,TGTGCCAGCAGTGAAGGGTTGGCAGCCCGCAATCAGCCCCAGCATTTT
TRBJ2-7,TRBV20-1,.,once,CSANEVTRGNEQYF,TGCAGTGCTAACGAGGTCACCCGAGGGAACGAGCAGTACTTC
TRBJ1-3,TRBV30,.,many,CAWNTGLGNTIYF,TGTGCCTGGAACACAGGGCTGGGAAACACCATATATTTT
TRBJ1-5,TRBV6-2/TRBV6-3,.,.,CASSGQNSNQPQHF,TGTGCCAGCAGTGGACAGAATAGCAATCAGCCCCAGCATTTT
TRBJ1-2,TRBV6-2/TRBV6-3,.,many,CASSRHRWDTVYGYTF,TGTGCCAGCAGTCGGCACCGATGGGATACTGTATATGGCTACACCTTC
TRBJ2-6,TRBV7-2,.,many,CASSLAHRSGANVLTF,TGTGCCAGCAGCTTAGCGCATCGCTCTGGGGCCAACGTCCTGACTTTC
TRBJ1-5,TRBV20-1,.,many,CSVQRGPVRNQPQHF,TGCAGTGTACAGAGGGGCCCCGTTCGCAATCAGCCCCAGCATTTT
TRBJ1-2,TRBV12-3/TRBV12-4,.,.,CASSFLGGVGSGYTF,TGTGCCAGCAGTTTCTTGGGGGGGGTCGGTAGCGGCTACACCTTC
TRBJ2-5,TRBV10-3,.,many,CATLPGKRGSEETQYF,TGTGCCACCCTCCCTGGGAAGAGGGGATCTGAAGAGACCCAGTACTTC
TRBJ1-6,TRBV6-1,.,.,CASRSHSGISPLHF,TGTGCCAGCAGGTCTCACTCGGGGATTTCACCCCTCCACTTT
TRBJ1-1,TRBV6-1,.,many,CASNLLDTEAFF,TGTGCCAGCAACCTACTGGACACTGAAGCTTTCTTT
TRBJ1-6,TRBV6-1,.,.,CASSEAGENSPLHF,TGTGCCAGCAGTGAAGCAGGGGAGAATTCACCCCTCCACTTT
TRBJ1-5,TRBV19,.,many,CASSMGRGSNQPQHF,TGTGCCAGTAGTATGGGCAGGGGTAGCAATCAGCCCCAGCATTTT
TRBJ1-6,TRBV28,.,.,CASSLLPKDLGYSPLHF,TGTGCCAGCAGTTTGCTGCCTAAAGACCTAGGTTATTCACCCCTCCACTTT
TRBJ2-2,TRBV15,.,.,CATRREAGRFANTGELFF,TGTGCCACCAGAAGGGAGGCAGGGCGGTTCGCGAACACCGGGGAGCTGTTTTTT
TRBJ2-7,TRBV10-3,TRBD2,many,CAISESNPSGRYEQYF,TGTGCCATCAGTGAGTCGAATCCTAGCGGGAGATACGAGCAGTACTTC
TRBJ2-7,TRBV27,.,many,CASSLSYTSYEQYF,TGTGCCAGCAGTTTATCTTACACTTCCTACGAGCAGTACTTC